This TCR beta chain came from a study of T cells of healthy individuals. This clonotype was observed a handful of times. Germline assignment: CDR1 MDHEN and CDR2 SYDVKM. The V and J ends lost 5 bases and 8 bases respectively, with 10 bases between them. The CDR3 extends over 13 amino acids. In TCRdb, the 5' RACE reads were re-called with MiXCR into one record per CDR3 protein. The sample has 90,000 to 100,000 distinct CDR3 sequences, approximately 16% seen once; the top ten hold 6.2%. The TCR sequence derives from a human donor in good health. The chain is built from TRBV28 and TRBJ1-6; no definite D call. DNA of the CDR3: TGTGCCAGCAGTCAGACCGGGCATTCACCCCTCCACTTT. Residues: CASSQTGHSPLHF.